This T cell receptor (beta chain) was recorded in a study of blood T cells in healthy people across ages. As for the study in general: About one barcoded beta molecule was captured per two T cells (by template switching).

Then a second PCR, running about 6 to 11 cycles, was carried out with a sample-barcoded 5' primer and a J-beta primer mix. Each CDR3 protein is one row after TCRdb ran MiXCR on the 5' RACE reads. The table shows 2 million or so distinct CDR3 sequences, with roughly 49% occurring only once. This clonotype originated in a middle-aged woman in good health. The sequenced material came from blood.

The DNA for the CDR3 is TGTGCCAGCAGCACCCCGGGACAGGGGGTCGCTGAAGCTTTCTTT. This translates into CASSTPGQGVAEAFF. The chain carries TRBV28 and TRBJ1-1; 11 bases fit TRBD1. V was clipped by 6 bases and J by 6 bases; unmatched bases: 9. Germline CDR1 is MDHEN and CDR2 is SYDVKM. The CDR3 covers 15 residues.